Shown below are 24 T cell receptor beta chains from a single sample sequenced in a study of control samples from healthy donors and cancer patients. Generated by immunoSEQ multiplex PCR, the TCRdb table keeps only in-frame clones and is missing some. The table has about 140,000 clones, roughly 89% seen once. Sequences were obtained from blood. All receptors come from a man aged 25 to 40 in good health.

This clone was seen once. The chain recombines TRBV30 with TRBJ2-7; a possible D gene is TRBD2 (5 bases). V was pared by 3 bases and J by 3 bases, with 18 bases between. CDR1 is GTSNPN, CDR2 SVGIG, per germline (reference sequence). The CDR3 has 15 residues. CDR3: CAWRAAASGFYEQYF. In nucleotides, the CDR3 is TGTGCCTGGAGGGCAGCGGCGTCTGGCTTCTACGAGCAGTACTTC.

This chain connects TRBV7-3 to TRBJ2-2; 8 nucleotides agree with TRBD1. CDR1 SGHTA and CDR2 FQGTGA come from the germline V gene. The CDR3 totals 16 residues. With V trimmed by 1 base and J by 3 bases, 4 bases remained unmatched. The CDR3 coding sequence is TGTGCCAGCAGCTTAATGGGACAGGACTACACCGGGGAGCTGTTTTTT. Translated: CASSLMGQDYTGELFF.

The J gene is TRBJ2-7, the V gene TRBV15; the D gene could be TRBD1 or TRBD2 (5 bases each). The CDR3 is 14 amino acids. Germline CDR1 reads LNHNV; CDR2 reads YYDKDF (reference sequence). V was pared by 4 bases and J by 2 bases, with 12 bases between. CDR3 nucleotides: TGTGCCACCAGCAACCGGGACCAAGCCTACGAGCAGTACTTC. It codes for CATSNRDQAYEQYF.

This chain connects TRBV19 to TRBJ2-3; D remains unclear. CDR3 size: 14 residues. CDR1 is LNHDA and CDR2 is SQIVND in the germline V gene (reference sequence). The V and J ends lost 4 bases and 1 base respectively, with 9 bases between them. The CDR3 coding sequence is TGTGCCAGTAGTAGGGCGGACGGCACAGATACGCAGTATTTT. Protein: CASSRADGTDTQYF.

The V gene is TRBV11-2, the J gene TRBJ2-7; tentatively, D is TRBD1 (6 bases). The V gene's germline CDR1 is SGHAT and CDR2 FQNNGV. The CDR3 totals 15 residues. V was pared by 3 bases and J by 0 bases, with 12 bases between. CDR3 DNA sequence: TGTGCCAGCAGCTTTACATGGGACATCTCCTACGAGCAGTACTTC. It codes for CASSFTWDISYEQYF.

The V gene is TRBV4-2, the J gene TRBJ2-2; 7 bases align to TRBD1. Germline V lookup: CDR1 LGHNA, CDR2 YNFKEQ. V lost 1 base and J lost 3; bases outside the gene matches: 5. This CDR3 has 16 residues. This CDR3 reads CASSQVHQGDTGELFF. The CDR3 nucleotides read TGTGCCAGCAGCCAAGTTCACCAGGGGGACACCGGGGAGCTGTTTTTT.

The chain recombines TRBV19 with TRBJ2-1, with 8 nucleotides matching TRBD2. CDR3 length equals 17 residues. Trimming at V came to 5 bases and at J to 0 bases, leaving 9 bases not matched to a gene. CDR1 LNHDA and CDR2 SQIVND come from the germline V gene (reference sequence). The CDR3: CASSGRPLAVSYNEQFF. CDR3 nucleotide sequence: TGTGCCAGTAGTGGAAGACCACTAGCGGTCTCCTACAATGAGCAGTTCTTC.

The table lists this clone with a few counts. The chain uses TRBV6-4 and TRBJ2-1; D remains unclear. V lost 3 bases to trimming and J lost 0 bases, with 12 bases between them. CDR1 is MRHNA, CDR2 SNTAGT, per germline. This CDR3 has 16 amino acids. Written as DNA, the CDR3 is TGTGCCAGCAGTGAATCCGCGGACGGCTCCTACAATGAGCAGTTCTTC. Amino acid sequence: CASSESADGSYNEQFF.

The CDR3 reads CASSLDLSYEQYF. In nucleotides, the CDR3 is TGTGCCAGCAGCTTGGACCTCTCCTACGAGCAGTACTTC. The chain links TRBV9 to TRBJ2-7; D is unresolved. The CDR3 contains 13 residues. Trimming left V 4 bases short and J 0 bases short, with 8 bases between. CDR1 SGDLS and CDR2 YYNGEE come from the germline V gene.

J is TRBJ2-5 and V is TRBV6-5; TRBD2 is a possible D gene (5 bases). Germline loops: CDR1 MNHEY, CDR2 SVGAGI. This CDR3 comprises 14 residues. Trimming took off 7 bases at V and 2 bases at J, with 14 bases between the two ends. This CDR3 is CASKNGVGQETQYF. The CDR3 DNA follows: TGTGCCAGCAAGAACGGGGTTGGACAAGAGACCCAGTACTTC.

This chain connects TRBV11-2 to TRBJ2-3, with 10 bases matching TRBD2. The ends lost 5 bases at V and 4 bases at J; junction bases unmatched: 12. Germline CDR1 and CDR2: SGHAT and FQNNGV. This CDR3 is 17 amino acids long. CDR3 loop: CASSPKVASGSSDTQYF. The CDR3, as DNA: TGTGCCAGCAGCCCAAAGGTGGCTAGCGGGAGTTCAGATACGCAGTATTTT.

This clone occurred once. J is TRBJ1-2 and V is TRBV5-6; D not certain. CDR1 is SGHDT and CDR2 is YYEEEE in the germline V gene. The V gene lost 5 bases and the J gene lost 1 base, with 12 bases spanning the gap. This CDR3 comprises 14 residues. CDR3 residues: CASSLGSVNYGYTF. Written as DNA, the CDR3 is TGTGCCAGCAGTTTAGGATCAGTTAACTATGGCTACACCTTC.

The chain joins TRBV28 to TRBJ1-5; a weak D match, TRBD1 (6 bases). This CDR3 is 14 amino acids long. V shed 3 bases and J shed 4 bases, with 10 bases lying between them. Germline loops: CDR1 MDHEN, CDR2 SYDVKM. The CDR3 spells CASSFRGGNQPQHF. DNA for the CDR3: TGTGCCAGCAGTTTCAGGGGTGGTAATCAGCCCCAGCATTTT.

The CDR3 region is CASRDGRQGNSPLHF. The DNA for the CDR3 is TGTGCCAGCAGAGATGGGAGACAGGGCAATTCACCCCTCCACTTT. V gene TRBV6-5 combines with J gene TRBJ1-6; 7 bases align to TRBD1. From germline, CDR1 is MNHEY and CDR2 SVGAGI. The CDR3 totals 15 residues. J was trimmed by 7 bases and V by 6 bases; bases with no gene match: 9.

This chain joins TRBV7-9 and TRBJ1-4; D gene uncertain. This CDR3 spans 16 amino acids. Looked up from germline, CDR1 is SEHNR and CDR2 is FQNEAQ (reference sequence). V was trimmed by 5 bases and J by 8 bases, leaving 21 bases between them. The CDR3 loop is CASSTRVAAPVEKLFF. As DNA, the CDR3 is TGTGCCAGCAGCACAAGGGTGGCCGCCCCGGTGGAAAAACTGTTTTTT.

The rearrangement joins TRBV25-1 to TRBJ2-1; 11 bases fit TRBD2. Per germline, CDR1 MGHDK and CDR2 SYGVNS. V dropped 7 bases and J dropped 7; count of bases not matched to a gene: 3. CDR3 length: 13 residues. CDR3 in amino acids: CASTLAGGNEQFF. The CDR3 coding sequence is TGTGCCAGCACTCTAGCGGGAGGAAATGAGCAGTTCTTC. The full variable domain, its missing parts supplied by reference TRBV25-1 and TRBJ2-1, is EADIYQTPRYLVIGTGKKITLECSQTMGHDKMYWYQQDPGMELHLIHYSYGVNSTEKGDLSSESTVSRIRTEHFPLTLESARPSHTSQYLCASTLAGGNEQFFGPGTRLTVL.

This sequence joins TRBV9 and TRBJ1-3; D remains ambiguous. The CDR3 covers 15 residues. The germline gives CDR1 SGDLS, CDR2 YYNGEE. The V gene lost 0 bases and the J gene lost 0 bases, with 7 bases spanning the gap. As DNA, the CDR3 is TGTGCCAGCAGCGTAGGACAAAACTCTGGAAACACCATATATTTT. Translating it yields CASSVGQNSGNTIYF.

This chain links TRBV19 with TRBJ2-2; TRBD2 might be the D (6 bases). The CDR3 has 15 amino acids. Germline values: CDR1 LNHDA, CDR2 SQIVND (reference sequence). V lost 4 bases, J lost 8 bases, and 17 bases lay in between. DNA for the CDR3: TGTGCCAGTAGTAAAGGGGACTCGGACGTAGGGGAGCTGTTTTTT. Its translation is CASSKGDSDVGELFF. Based on the CDR3 plus reference TRBV19 and TRBJ2-2, the full variable domain is DGGITQSPKYLFRKEGQNVTLSCEQNLNHDAMYWYRQDPGQGLRLIYYSQIVNDFQKGDIAEGYSVSREKKESFPLTVTSAQKNPTAFYLCASSKGDSDVGELFFGEGSRLTVL.

This sequence joins TRBV7-2 and TRBJ2-7; 11 nucleotides match TRBD2. The J segment lost 4 bases and the V segment lost 3 bases, leaving 14 bases of the junction unmatched. CDR1 and CDR2 (germline): SGHTA, FQGNSA. CDR3 length: 18 amino acids. The CDR3 DNA follows: TGTGCCAGCAGCTTCCCCGCTTCCGGGACTAGCGGCCTGTACGAGCAGTACTTC. This encodes CASSFPASGTSGLYEQYF. Together with reference TRBV7-2 and TRBJ2-7, the CDR3 gives the full variable domain: GAGVSQSPSNKVTEKGKDVELRCDPISGHTALYWYRQSLGQGLEFLIYFQGNSAPDKSGLPSDRFSAERTGGSVSTLTIQRTQQEDSAVYLCASSFPASGTSGLYEQYFGPGTRLTVT.

This clone was recorded once. The gene calls are TRBV11-2 and TRBJ2-2; the D is unclear. CDR1 and CDR2 (germline): SGHAT, FQNNGV. V was trimmed by 1 base and J by 6 bases, leaving 3 bases between them. The CDR3 totals 12 residues. CDR3 sequence: CASSLASGELFF. The CDR3, as DNA: TGTGCCAGCAGCTTAGCATCCGGGGAGCTGTTTTTT.

The chain recombines TRBV28 with TRBJ2-7; D gene ambiguous. V shed 6 bases and J shed 3 bases, with 15 bases lying between them. This CDR3 spans 14 amino acids. Looked up from germline, CDR1 is MDHEN and CDR2 is SYDVKM. The CDR3: CASSPRSTNYEQYF. CDR3 bases: TGTGCCAGCAGCCCCCGCAGCACTAACTACGAGCAGTACTTC.

V gene TRBV30 combines with J gene TRBJ2-1; 10 bases are shared with TRBD2. V lost 4 bases, J lost 3 bases, and 6 bases stayed unmatched. The CDR3 is 15 residues long. CDR1 is GTSNPN, CDR2 SVGIG, per germline (reference sequence). The CDR3 reads CAWTSGRMVYNEQFF. The CDR3 DNA is TGTGCCTGGACTAGCGGGAGAATGGTCTACAATGAGCAGTTCTTC.

V usage is TRBV2 and J usage is TRBJ2-7, with a possible D match to TRBD2 (5 bases). The CDR3 runs to 14 residues. Trimming removed 8 bases at V and 5 bases at J, with 19 bases between. CDR1 and CDR2 from the germline V gene are SNHLY and FYNNEI. The CDR3 loop is CASGPTRTLNEQYF. CDR3 bases: TGTGCCAGCGGACCCACGAGGACTCTCAACGAGCAGTACTTC.

The chain uses TRBV20-1 and TRBJ2-1; no clear D gene. V was shortened by 4 bases and J by 7 bases, with 8 bases between the two germline ends. CDR1 and CDR2 from the germline V gene are DFQATT and SNEGSKA (reference sequence). There are 11 residues in the CDR3. The CDR3 region has the DNA TGCAGTGCTAACACTGGTAATGAGCAGTTCTTC. It translates to CSANTGNEQFF.